This TCR beta chain was obtained from a study of human T cells and chemical hapten exposure. Study-level information: Weekly scalp doses of diphenylcyclopropenone were given to patients during the roughly 24-week study. Application of 0.01% DPC to the upper back was done by patch test, with a reading at 6 days.

Via MiXCR, TCRdb re-called the RACE reads, giving one row per CDR3 protein. The sample records some 96,000 distinct CDR3 sequences, 25% to 35% being singletons. Per germline, CDR1 MNHEY and CDR2 SVGEGT. The V end was cut by 10 bases, the J end by 3 bases, with 13 bases between. This CDR3 is 13 amino acids long. Regarding the study as a whole: Counts of expanded TCRs (at PT1) showed a positive correlation with patch test score. The study found that DPC sensitization did not change TCRs above 1 in 1000 frequency.

This clonotype occurred a few times. The antigen is unknown. Time point reported: patch test 3, about 24 weeks after DPC sensitization. The treatment here: therapeutic diphenylcyclopropenone sensitization with weekly scalp DPC. This rearrangement joins TRBV6-2 or TRBV6-3 to TRBJ2-4; no clear D gene. Sequencing was performed on whole blood, taken in connection with sensitization to the hapten diphenylcyclopropenone (DPC). This receptor was identified in a man aged 35 to 55 with alopecia areata. Some clones in this sample may be carry-over from other donors' samples. This CDR3 reads CATLWRRKNIQYF. The CDR3 coding sequence is TGTGCCACCCTCTGGCGACGCAAAAACATTCAGTACTTC.